This note documents a single T cell receptor beta chain sequence. Measured with immunoSEQ multiplex PCR; TCRdb has only the in-frame clones, and not every one. The sample has under 80,000 clones; 80% to 95% are singletons. There are 15 residues in the CDR3. Per germline, CDR1 SGHVS and CDR2 FQNEAQ. The V gene end was trimmed by 0 bases and the J gene end by 6 bases; junction bases not matched to a gene: 3. The record originates from a study of T cell changes during pregnancy in multiple sclerosis. The source was CD4+ T cells from peripheral blood mononuclear cells, collected in the second trimester of pregnancy. V is TRBV7-8 and J is TRBJ2-4, with TRBD1 matching over 9 bases. The source of this sequence is a female donor with multiple sclerosis, enrolled in a pregnancy study. The DNA for the CDR3 is TGTGCCAGCAGCTTAGCACAGGGGGCTGGAAACATTCAGTACTTC. This encodes CASSLAQGAGNIQYF.